Below are 13 T cell receptor beta chains sequenced from a single sample in a study of cytomegalovirus exposure and HLA in healthy donors (TCRdb year 2017). The method behind the library was the immunoSEQ multiplex PCR assay. The source is immuneACCESS, and TCRdb retained only in-frame sequences with V and J called. Part of the clones is not carried over; for the studies checked, unresolved V genes explain less than half of this, and the remainder is unexplained. A total of some 150,000 clones appear in this sample, 86% of them only once. The ten most abundant clones make up under 3.5% of the sample. The specimen was PBMCs. The receptors come from a man aged 18 to 30 in good health and CMV-seropositive.

V is TRBV18 and J is TRBJ1-1, with D unresolved. Trimming left V 6 bases short and J 5 bases short, with 16 bases between. Per germline, CDR1 KGHSH and CDR2 LQKENI. The CDR3 runs to 14 residues. CDR3 bases: TGTGCCAGCTCGGATGGAGCACGGGGAACTGAAGCTTTCTTT. This sequence encodes CASSDGARGTEAFF.

For this clone: This sample also contains other DNA sequences that code for the same CDR3. The J gene is TRBJ1-5, the V gene TRBV27, with a weak D call TRBD1 (5 bases). The V and J ends lost 3 bases and 2 bases respectively, with 8 bases between them. Per the germline V gene, CDR1 is MNHEY and CDR2 is SMNVEV (reference sequence). The CDR3 consists of 14 residues. CDR3 in DNA: TGTGCCAGCAGTTTTTCCAGGGGCAATCAGCCCCAGCATTTT. Amino acids: CASSFSRGNQPQHF.

The chain combines TRBV6-6 with TRBJ2-7; tentative D call: TRBD2 (6 bases). This CDR3 has 15 amino acids. Trimming removed 0 bases from V and 6 bases from J, with 15 bases in between. CDR1 is MNHNY, CDR2 SVGAGI, per germline (reference sequence). The chain's CDR3 is CASSYSRTQAGEQYF. The CDR3 bases are TGTGCCAGCAGTTACTCCCGGACCCAAGCGGGCGAGCAGTACTTC.

In this sample, this clone turned up a few times. V gene TRBV7-9 combines with J gene TRBJ2-5, with 7 bases fitting TRBD2. Germline V gene sequence: CDR1 SEHNR, CDR2 FQNEAQ (reference sequence). The CDR3 runs 13 residues. Unmatched junction bases numbered 2, after V lost 5 bases and J lost 2 bases. CDR3 residues: CASSPGLQETQYF. CDR3 nucleotide sequence: TGTGCCAGCAGCCCGGGACTACAAGAGACCCAGTACTTC.

The genes are TRBV4-1 and TRBJ2-7, with 9 bases matching TRBD1. This CDR3 is 17 amino acids long. Trimming cost V 2 bases and J 3 bases; bases outside gene matches: 11. The V gene's germline CDR1 is MGHRA and CDR2 YSYEKL. CDR3 nucleotide sequence: TGCGCCAGCAGCCAACAAACCTCCGGGACAGGGAACTACGAGCAGTACTTC. The encoded protein is CASSQQTSGTGNYEQYF.

The rearrangement links TRBV9 to TRBJ2-3; TRBD2 agrees at 8 bases. This CDR3 is built from 16 residues. With 4 bases clipped from V and 5 bases from J, the junction kept 12 bases outside the gene matches. Germline values: CDR1 SGDLS, CDR2 YYNGEE. CDR3 coding DNA: TGTGCCAGCAGCCCGGGAGGGGGAACCGCCGTAGATACGCAGTATTTT. This encodes CASSPGGGTAVDTQYF.

V gene TRBV19 combines with J gene TRBJ2-7, with 8 bases fitting TRBD2. V was clipped by 6 bases and J by 6 bases; unmatched bases: 10. CDR3 length: 14 amino acids. The germline V gene has CDR1 LNHDA and CDR2 SQIVND (reference sequence). This CDR3 reads CASRPGLESPEQYF. In nucleotides, the CDR3 is TGTGCCAGTAGACCGGGACTAGAAAGTCCCGAGCAGTACTTC.

This clone appeared a few times. The chain employs TRBV7-3 and TRBJ2-2; possibly TRBD1 for D (5 bases). There are 12 residues in the CDR3. Trimming left V 5 bases short and J 8 bases short, with 9 bases between. Germline lookup yields CDR1 SGHTA and CDR2 FQGTGA. For the CDR3, the DNA is TGTGCCAGCAGCCCCCGGACAGGGGAGCTGTTTTTT. It codes for CASSPRTGELFF. The complete variable domain, with remaining parts taken from reference TRBV7-3 and TRBJ2-2, reads GAGVSQTPSNKVTEKGKYVELRCDPISGHTALYWYRQSLGQGPEFLIYFQGTGAADDSGLPNDRFFAVRPEGSVSTLKIQRTERGDSAVYLCASSPRTGELFFGEGSRLTVL.

The V call is TRBV12-5, the J call TRBJ1-5, with 7 bases matching TRBD1. This CDR3 is built from 14 residues. V dropped 5 bases and J dropped 7; count of bases not matched to a gene: 8. Germline V gene sequence: CDR1 LGHNT, CDR2 FRNRAP. The CDR3 protein is CASGIQGPGQPQHF. The CDR3, as DNA: TGTGCTAGTGGTATACAGGGGCCCGGCCAGCCCCAGCATTTT.

J is TRBJ1-1 and V is TRBV12-5, with D maybe TRBD1 (5 bases). The CDR3 extends over 12 amino acids. The germline V gene encodes CDR1 LGHNT and CDR2 FRNRAP. The ends were cut back, 0 bases at V and 8 bases at J, with 7 bases in the middle. The DNA for the CDR3 is TGTGCTAGTGGTTTGGTACAGGCCGAAGCTTTCTTT. It translates to CASGLVQAEAFF.

The J gene is TRBJ2-1, the V gene TRBV27; possible D gene TRBD2, 7 bases. Trimming removed 6 bases at V and 9 bases at J, with 18 bases between. Germline CDR1 and CDR2: MNHEY and SMNVEV (reference sequence). The CDR3 extends over 14 amino acids. CDR3: CASSLVGGGSEQFF. Here the CDR3 DNA reads TGTGCCAGCAGCCTGGTAGGGGGGGGAAGTGAGCAGTTCTTC.

J is TRBJ1-2 and V is TRBV7-9; D remains ambiguous. The CDR3 has 14 amino acids. Between the trimmed V and J ends, which lost 5 bases and 2 bases, there was a span of 12 bases. The germline V gene encodes CDR1 SEHNR and CDR2 FQNEAQ (reference sequence). CDR3: CASSQSSGNYGYTF. The CDR3 DNA reads as TGTGCCAGCAGCCAATCGTCCGGGAACTATGGCTACACCTTC.

The gene calls are TRBV5-4 and TRBJ1-1; D is uncertain. The germline gives CDR1 SGHNT, CDR2 YYREEE (reference sequence). The CDR3 runs 13 residues. The ends were cut back, 4 bases at V and 4 bases at J, with 11 bases in the middle. The DNA for the CDR3 is TGTGCCAGCAGCGTCGGGAGTGGCACTGAAGCTTTCTTT. Its protein is CASSVGSGTEAFF. Filled out from reference TRBV5-4 and TRBJ1-1, the complete variable domain reads ETGVTQSPTHLIKTRGQQVTLRCSSQSGHNTVSWYQQALGQGPQFIFQYYREEENGRGNFPPRFSGLQFPNYSSELNVNALELDDSALYLCASSVGSGTEAFFGQGTRLTVV.